This paragraph reports one TCR beta chain. While CD8+ and CD4+ T cells were isolated negatively, TEMRA cells were enriched by FACS. The sample comes from a study of CD8 T cells in Susac syndrome. When the RNA was reverse transcribed, random hexamers were used with an input of roughly 0.5 to 1 ug. Amplification of TCR beta CDR3 across 54 Vbeta and 13 Jbeta was performed with immunoSEQ multiplex PCR. TCRdb recomputed calls from the immunoSEQ multiplex PCR reads with MiXCR, one row per CDR3 protein. Among some 180,000 distinct CDR3 sequences, about 94% were seen once, and the ten largest hold 0.099%. Material for sequencing was CD4+ T cells from PBMCs. This clonotype originated in a human donor with Susac syndrome.

The CDR3 sequence is CASSQQGQGPDTQYF. CDR3 bases: TGCGCCAGCAGCCAACAGGGACAGGGGCCAGATACGCAGTATTTT. The chain carries TRBV4-3 and TRBJ2-3; TRBD1 agrees at 10 bases. CDR1 and CDR2 from the germline V gene are LGHNA and YSLEER. This CDR3 has 15 amino acids. With 2 bases clipped from V and 4 bases from J, the junction kept 3 bases outside the gene matches.